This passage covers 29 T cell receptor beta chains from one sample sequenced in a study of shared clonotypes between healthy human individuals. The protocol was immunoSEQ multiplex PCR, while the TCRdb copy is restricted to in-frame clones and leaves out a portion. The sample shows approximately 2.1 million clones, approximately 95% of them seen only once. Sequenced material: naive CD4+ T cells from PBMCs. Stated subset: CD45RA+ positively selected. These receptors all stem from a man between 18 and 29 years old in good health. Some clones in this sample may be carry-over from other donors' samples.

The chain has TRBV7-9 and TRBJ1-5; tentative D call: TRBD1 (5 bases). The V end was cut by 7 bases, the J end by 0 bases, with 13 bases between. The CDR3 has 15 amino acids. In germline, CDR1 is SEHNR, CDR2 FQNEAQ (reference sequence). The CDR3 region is CASTRGGNSNQPQHF. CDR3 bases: TGTGCCAGCACCCGTGGGGGTAATAGCAATCAGCCCCAGCATTTT.

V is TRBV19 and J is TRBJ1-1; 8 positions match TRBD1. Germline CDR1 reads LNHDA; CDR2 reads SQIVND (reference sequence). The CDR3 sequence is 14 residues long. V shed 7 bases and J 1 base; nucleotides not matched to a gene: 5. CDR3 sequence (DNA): TGTGCCAGTATTACAGGGGGAAAGAACACTGAAGCTTTCTTT. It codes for CASITGGKNTEAFF.

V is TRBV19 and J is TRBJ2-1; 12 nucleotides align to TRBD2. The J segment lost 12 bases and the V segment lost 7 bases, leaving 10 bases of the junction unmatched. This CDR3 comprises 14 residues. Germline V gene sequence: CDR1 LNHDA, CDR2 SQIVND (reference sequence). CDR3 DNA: TGTGCCAGTACCGCCGGACTAGCGGGGTATCGGCAGTTCTTC. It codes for CASTAGLAGYRQFF.

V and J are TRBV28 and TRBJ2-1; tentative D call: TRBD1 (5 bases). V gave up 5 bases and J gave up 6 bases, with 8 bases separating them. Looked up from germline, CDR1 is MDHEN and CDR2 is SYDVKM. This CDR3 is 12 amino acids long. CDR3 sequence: CASSVRVNEQFF. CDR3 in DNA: TGTGCCAGCAGTGTCAGGGTCAATGAGCAGTTCTTC.

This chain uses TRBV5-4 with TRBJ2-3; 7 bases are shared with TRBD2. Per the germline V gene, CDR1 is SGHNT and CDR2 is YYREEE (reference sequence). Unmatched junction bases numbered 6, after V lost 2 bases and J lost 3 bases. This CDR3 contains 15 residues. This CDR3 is CASSFKRDRTDTQYF. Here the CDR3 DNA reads TGTGCCAGCAGCTTTAAGCGGGATAGGACAGATACGCAGTATTTT.

CDR3 in amino acids: CASGTGLTLFETQYF. The CDR3 DNA reads as TGTGCTAGTGGCACGGGACTAACCCTATTCGAGACCCAGTACTTC. This chain joins TRBV12-5 and TRBJ2-5; 7 bases are a match to TRBD2. The CDR3 extends over 15 amino acids. Germline CDR1 is LGHNT and CDR2 is FRNRAP. V lost 6 bases to trimming and J lost 5 bases; unmatched junction nucleotides: 12.

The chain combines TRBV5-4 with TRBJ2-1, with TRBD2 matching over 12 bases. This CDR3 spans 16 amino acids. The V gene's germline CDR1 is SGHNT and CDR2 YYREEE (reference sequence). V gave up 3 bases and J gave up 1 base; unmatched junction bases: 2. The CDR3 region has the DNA TGTGCCAGCAGCTCCGGGACTAGCGGGTCCTACAATGAGCAGTTCTTC. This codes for CASSSGTSGSYNEQFF. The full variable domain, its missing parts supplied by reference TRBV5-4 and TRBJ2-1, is ETGVTQSPTHLIKTRGQQVTLRCSSQSGHNTVSWYQQALGQGPQFIFQYYREEENGRGNFPPRFSGLQFPNYSSELNVNALELDDSALYLCASSSGTSGSYNEQFFGPGTRLTVL.

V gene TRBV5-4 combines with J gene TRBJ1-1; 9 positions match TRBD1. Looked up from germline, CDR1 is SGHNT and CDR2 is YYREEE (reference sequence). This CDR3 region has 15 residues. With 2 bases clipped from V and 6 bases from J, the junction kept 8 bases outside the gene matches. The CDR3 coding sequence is TGTGCCAGCAGCTTCGACGGGACAGGGTTGGCTGAAGCTTTCTTT. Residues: CASSFDGTGLAEAFF.

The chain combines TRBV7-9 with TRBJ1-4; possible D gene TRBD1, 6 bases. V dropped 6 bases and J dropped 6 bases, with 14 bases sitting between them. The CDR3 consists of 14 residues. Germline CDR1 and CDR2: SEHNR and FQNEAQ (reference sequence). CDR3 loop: CASSHNRADEKLFF. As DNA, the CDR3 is TGTGCCAGCAGTCACAACAGGGCGGATGAAAAACTGTTTTTT.

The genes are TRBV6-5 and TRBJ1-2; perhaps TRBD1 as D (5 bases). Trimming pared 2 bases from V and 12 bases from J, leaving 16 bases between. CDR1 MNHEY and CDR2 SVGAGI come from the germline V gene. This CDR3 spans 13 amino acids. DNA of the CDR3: TGTGCCAGCAGTTACCGGGACGGCGGGAGCAACACCTTC. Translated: CASSYRDGGSNTF.

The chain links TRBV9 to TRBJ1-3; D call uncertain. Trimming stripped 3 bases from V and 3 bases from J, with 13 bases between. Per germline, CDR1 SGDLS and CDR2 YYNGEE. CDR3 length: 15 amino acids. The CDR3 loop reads CASSAAGGNGNTIYF. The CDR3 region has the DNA TGTGCCAGCAGCGCCGCCGGCGGGAATGGAAACACCATATATTTT.

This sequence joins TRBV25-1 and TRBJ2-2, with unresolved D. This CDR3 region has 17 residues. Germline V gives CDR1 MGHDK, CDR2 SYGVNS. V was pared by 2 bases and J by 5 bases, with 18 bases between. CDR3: CASSEPSGRLKTGELFF. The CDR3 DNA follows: TGTGCCAGCAGTGAACCGTCCGGCAGGCTCAAAACCGGGGAGCTGTTTTTT.

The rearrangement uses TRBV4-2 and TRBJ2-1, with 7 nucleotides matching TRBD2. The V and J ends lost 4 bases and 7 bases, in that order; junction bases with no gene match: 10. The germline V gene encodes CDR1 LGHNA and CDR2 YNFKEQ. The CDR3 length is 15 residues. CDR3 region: CASSPSLGGRNEQFF. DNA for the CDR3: TGTGCCAGCAGCCCCTCCCTGGGCGGGAGAAATGAGCAGTTCTTC.

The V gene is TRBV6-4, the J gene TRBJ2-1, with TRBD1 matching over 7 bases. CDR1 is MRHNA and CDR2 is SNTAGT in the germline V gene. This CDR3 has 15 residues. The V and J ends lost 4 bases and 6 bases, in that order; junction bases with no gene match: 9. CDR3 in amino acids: CASSADRAGVNEQFF. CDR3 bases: TGTGCCAGCAGTGCCGACAGGGCTGGAGTCAATGAGCAGTTCTTC.

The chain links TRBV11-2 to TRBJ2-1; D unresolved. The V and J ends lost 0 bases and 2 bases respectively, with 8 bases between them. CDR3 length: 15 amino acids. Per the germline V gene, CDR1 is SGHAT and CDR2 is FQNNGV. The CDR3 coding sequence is TGTGCCAGCAGCTTAGATCGGCCAACCTACAATGAGCAGTTCTTC. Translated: CASSLDRPTYNEQFF.

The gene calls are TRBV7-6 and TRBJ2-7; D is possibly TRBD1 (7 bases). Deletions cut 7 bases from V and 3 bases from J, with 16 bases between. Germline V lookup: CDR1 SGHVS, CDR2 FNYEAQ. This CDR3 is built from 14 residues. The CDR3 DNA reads TGTGCCAGCACCCCAGGGGGGCTGGGCTACGAGCAGTACTTC. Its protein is CASTPGGLGYEQYF.

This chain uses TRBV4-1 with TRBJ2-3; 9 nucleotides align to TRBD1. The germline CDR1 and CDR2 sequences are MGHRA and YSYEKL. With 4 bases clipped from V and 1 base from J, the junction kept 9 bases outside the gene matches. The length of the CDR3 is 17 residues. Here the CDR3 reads CASSPGTGIGRTDTQYF. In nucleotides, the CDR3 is TGCGCCAGCAGCCCCGGGACAGGGATCGGTCGCACAGATACGCAGTATTTT.

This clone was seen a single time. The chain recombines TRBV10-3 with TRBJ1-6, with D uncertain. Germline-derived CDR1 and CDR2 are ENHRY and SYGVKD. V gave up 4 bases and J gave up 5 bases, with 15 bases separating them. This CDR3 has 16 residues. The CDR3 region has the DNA TGTGCCATCAGTGTGGTCCGGGGTGGGGATAATTCACCCCTCCACTTT. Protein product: CAISVVRGGDNSPLHF.

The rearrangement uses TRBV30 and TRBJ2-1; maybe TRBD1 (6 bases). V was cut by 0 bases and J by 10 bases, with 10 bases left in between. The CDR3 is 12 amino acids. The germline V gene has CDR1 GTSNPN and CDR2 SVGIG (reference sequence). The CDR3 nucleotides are TGTGCCTGGAGTGTAGGGGGATTAGAGCAGTTCTTC. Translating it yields CAWSVGGLEQFF.

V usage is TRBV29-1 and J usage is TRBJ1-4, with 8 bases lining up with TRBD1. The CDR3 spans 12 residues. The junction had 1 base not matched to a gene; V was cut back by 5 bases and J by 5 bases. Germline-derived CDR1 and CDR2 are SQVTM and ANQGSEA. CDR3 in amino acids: CSVTGGNEKLFF. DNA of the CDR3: TGCAGCGTTACAGGGGGAAATGAAAAACTGTTTTTT. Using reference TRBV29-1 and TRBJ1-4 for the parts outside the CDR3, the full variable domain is SAVISQKPSRDICQRGTSLTIQCQVDSQVTMMFWYRQQPGQSLTLIATANQGSEATYESGFVIDKFPISRPNLTFSTLTVSNMSPEDSSIYLCSVTGGNEKLFFGSGTQLSVL.

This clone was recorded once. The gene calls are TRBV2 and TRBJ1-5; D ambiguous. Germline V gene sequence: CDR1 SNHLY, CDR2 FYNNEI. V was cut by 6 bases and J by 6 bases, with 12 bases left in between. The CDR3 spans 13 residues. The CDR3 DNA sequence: TGTGCCAGCAGGCGGGATAGGGTTCAGCCCCAGCATTTT. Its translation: CASRRDRVQPQHF. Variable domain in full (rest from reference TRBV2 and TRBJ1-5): EPEVTQTPSHQVTQMGQEVILRCVPISNHLYFYWYRQILGQKVEFLVSFYNNEISEKSEIFDDQFSVERPDGSNFTLKIRSTKLEDSAMYFCASRRDRVQPQHFGDGTRLSIL.

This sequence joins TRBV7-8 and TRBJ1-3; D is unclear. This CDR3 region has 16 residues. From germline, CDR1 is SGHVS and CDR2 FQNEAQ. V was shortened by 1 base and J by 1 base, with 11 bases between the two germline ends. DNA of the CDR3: TGTGCCAGCAGCTTAGAGGGAGCCGCTTCTGGAAACACCATATATTTT. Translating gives CASSLEGAASGNTIYF.

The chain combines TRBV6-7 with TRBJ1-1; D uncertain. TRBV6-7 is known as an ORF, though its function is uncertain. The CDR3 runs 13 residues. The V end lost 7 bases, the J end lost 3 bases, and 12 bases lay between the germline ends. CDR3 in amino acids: CASTCRGDTEAFF. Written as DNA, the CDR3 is TGTGCCAGCACTTGTCGGGGAGACACTGAAGCTTTCTTT.

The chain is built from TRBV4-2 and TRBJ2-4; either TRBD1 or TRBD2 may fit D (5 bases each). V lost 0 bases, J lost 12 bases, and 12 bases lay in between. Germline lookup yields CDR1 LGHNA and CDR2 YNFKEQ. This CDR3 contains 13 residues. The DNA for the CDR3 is TGTGCCAGCAGCCAAGATCGCAGGGCGGGTCAGTACTTC. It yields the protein CASSQDRRAGQYF.

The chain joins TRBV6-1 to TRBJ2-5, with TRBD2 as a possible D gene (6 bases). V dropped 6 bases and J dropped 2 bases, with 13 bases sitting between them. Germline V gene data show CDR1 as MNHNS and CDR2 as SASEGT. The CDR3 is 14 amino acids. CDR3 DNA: TGTGCCAGCAGGGAGGGCAGGCTACAAGAGACCCAGTACTTC. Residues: CASREGRLQETQYF.

The CDR3 loop reads CASSLVPGGVAGELFF. The CDR3 DNA reads TGTGCCAGCAGCTTAGTACCGGGAGGAGTGGCCGGGGAGCTGTTTTTT. This chain connects TRBV11-2 to TRBJ2-2; 7 nucleotides line up with TRBD2. After removal of 1 base from V and 6 bases from J, the junction contained 8 bases not matched to a gene. Germline-derived CDR1 and CDR2 are SGHAT and FQNNGV. The CDR3 runs 16 residues. The full variable domain, with the rest looked up from reference TRBV11-2 and TRBJ2-2, is EAGVAQSPRYKIIEKRQSVAFWCNPISGHATLYWYQQILGQGPKLLIQFQNNGVVDDSQLPKDRFSAERLKGVDSTLKIQPAKLEDSAVYLCASSLVPGGVAGELFFGEGSRLTVL.

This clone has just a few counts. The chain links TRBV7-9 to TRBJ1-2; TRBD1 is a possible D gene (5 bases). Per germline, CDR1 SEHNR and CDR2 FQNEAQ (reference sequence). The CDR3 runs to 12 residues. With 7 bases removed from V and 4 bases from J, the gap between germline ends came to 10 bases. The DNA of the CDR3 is TGTGCCAGCACCGACAGCGGCTATGGCTACACCTTC. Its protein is CASTDSGYGYTF.

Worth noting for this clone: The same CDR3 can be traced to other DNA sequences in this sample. The CDR3 DNA is TGCAGCGTTGGGGGGGCCGGGGAGCTGTTTTTT. It specifies CSVGGAGELFF. The chain is built from TRBV29-1 and TRBJ2-2; tentative D call: TRBD2 (6 bases). V was pared by 4 bases and J by 6 bases, with 6 bases between. This CDR3 region has 11 residues. Germline assignment: CDR1 SQVTM and CDR2 ANQGSEA.

The CDR3 here is CASRRGGGRGGQETQYF. In DNA form, the CDR3 reads TGTGCCAGCAGACGTGGGGGGGGGCGCGGAGGCCAAGAGACCCAGTACTTC. This sequence joins TRBV11-2 and TRBJ2-5; D is perhaps TRBD2 (7 bases). Trimming removed 6 bases from V and 1 base from J, with 21 bases in between. From germline, CDR1 is SGHAT and CDR2 FQNNGV. This CDR3 contains 17 residues.